This record covers a single TCR beta chain. The target of this receptor is not known. There are no base qualities to consult, and no much larger clone falls within one base. Looking up the germline V gene (reference sequence) yields CDR1 SSHAT and CDR2 FNYEAQ. A distance of 9 bases separates the germline ends of V and J, which lose 4 bases and 5 bases respectively. The CDR3 runs 12 amino acids, cysteine and valine included. The CDR3 DNA has 36 bases and is translated from base 1. The record originates from a study of beta chain features in type 1 diabetes (dated by TCRdb to the late 2010s). Describing the broader study: No differences in mean age, gender distribution, total cell number or subset yield were found between patients and healthy donors. The study compared the TCRB repertoires of sorted circulating CD4+ T cell subsets in recently diagnosed type 1 diabetes patients with those in matched healthy donors. A total of 90 million to 140 million sorted cells were examined across all samples, and RNA yield correlated strongly with the number of cells per subset. Regulatory and stem cell-like memory subsets were isolated from only 8 patients and roughly 8 healthy donors, whereas naive and central memory subsets came from all 28 donors. The paper as a whole reports these results and caveats: In all four CD4+ subsets, TCRB CDR3 length was moderately but significantly shorter in type 1 diabetes patients. The naive, central memory and regulatory TCRB repertoires appeared to resemble one another more closely among patients than among healthy donors. At VDJ recombination sites, patients with type 1 diabetes made fewer insertions and deleted more nucleotides, a pattern implying thymic rearrangement abnormalities. Sequencing cDNA rather than genomic DNA could over-represent highly expressing activated cells, although activation and CD3 levels did not differ between groups. Shorter templates might be favored by PCR, yet because patient and control samples were amplified and corrected together, any such skew would affect both groups equally. Because the HLA sub-analyses included only small numbers of individuals, any influence of HLA type on TCRB rearrangement was left unresolved.

The High Capacity cDNA Reverse Transcription Kit was used to reverse transcribe all of the isolated RNA, meaning that expressed TCRB transcripts were what got sequenced. Naive, central memory and regulatory T cell samples underwent deep immunoSEQ sequencing, averaging about 3.57 million total reads per sample. Sorted cells were lysed in RLT buffer and RNA was extracted with DNase-treated RNeasy Micro or Mini kits, depending on cell number. To prevent cross-contamination, every cell subset was processed on its own, while patient and healthy donor samples were processed together. The immunoSEQ multiplex PCR was used to amplify TCRB sequences from cDNA, yielding 87-bp fragments that span the CDR3 region. Sequencing of the amplicons was done on the Illumina HiSeq platform. From the authors' description of their analysis: PCR bias was corrected computationally using synthetic template baselines, and reads within Hamming distance 2 were collapsed, with unmergeable singletons discarded. By aligning reads against IMGT, V, D and J genes, CDR3 length, and insertions or deletions at six rearrangement sites were assigned. Within each subset, clonotype counts were normalized to sorted cell number, after which true diversity and Gini coefficients were computed with the tcR R package. Repertoire sharing was quantified using the overlap coefficient calculated on TCRB nucleotide sequences. What TCRdb holds here is the immuneACCESS table cut down to in-frame rearrangements. Part of the clones is not present; checked against another copy, under half of the missing clones reflect an unresolved V gene, and the others are unexplained. The V and J calls and clone size are taken from that table; D and trimming were inferred from the DNA. This sample holds hundreds of thousands of clones; about 14% were observed only once. The ten largest account for more than 6.5% of the sample.

Each donor gave one peripheral blood draw, approximately 110 mL on average, collected into heparinised tubes. Using a panel that included CD45RO, CCR7, CD25, CD127, CD95 and CD27, naive, central memory, regulatory and stem cell-like memory CD4+ T cells were sorted on a BD FACSAria II. Purity was above 98% for every sorted population. PBMCs were isolated immediately by Lymphoprep density gradient centrifugation and stained directly without culture. So that batch effects would be minimized, each experiment stained and sorted samples in pairs, pairing one healthy donor with one patient. The rearrangement joined TRBV7-7 to TRBJ2-7; TRBD1 is possibly the D segment (6 matching bases). The receptor was derived from a man younger than 45 in good health. Sequenced: central memory CD4+ T cells from blood. Here is the DNA: TGTGCCAGCAGCTGGGACAACAACGAGCAGTACGTC. The resulting protein is CASSWDNNEQYV.